These T cell receptor beta chains were read from a single sample in a study of immune characterization of retroperitoneal liposarcoma. In TCRdb, the PCR reads were re-called with MiXCR into one record per CDR3 protein. Of some 9,100 distinct CDR3 sequences listed, about 27% are singletons. Sequencing was carried out using tumor tissue. The receptors here all came from a male donor with retroperitoneal liposarcoma. Each CDR3 is given with its conserved first and last residue. The D gene is left open where the match is weak. Clone size is not always given. Where it is, it says once, few, many or a class for expanded clones.

D: -; V: TRBV6-1; J: TRBJ2-1; size: few; DNA: TGTGCCAGCAATTGGGCGGCCGGGCGCGAGCAGTTCTTC; CDR3: CASNWAAGREQFF
D: TRBD2; V: TRBV6-1; J: TRBJ2-1; size: -; DNA: TGTGCCAGCAGTTATTCAGCGGGAGGGCAATTCGGGCAGTTCTTC; CDR3: CASSYSAGGQFGQFF
D: -; V: TRBV6-1; J: TRBJ2-7; size: many; DNA: TGTGCCAGCAGTCCCCCCGGGGTTGTGTCGGCTGGGCAGTACTTC; CDR3: CASSPPGVVSAGQYF
D: -; V: TRBV6-4; J: TRBJ2-3; size: -; DNA: TGTGCCAGCAGCCCGGGCCAGGGCACAGATACGCAGTATTTT; CDR3: CASSPGQGTDTQYF
D: -; V: TRBV6-1; J: TRBJ2-3; size: few; DNA: TGTGCCAGCAGTGAATATGATGGGGCGGACACAGATACGCAGTATTTT; CDR3: CASSEYDGADTDTQYF
D: -; V: TRBV27; J: TRBJ2-1; size: -; DNA: TGTGCCAGCAGTCCGCCCAGGGGCGAGCAGTTCTTC; CDR3: CASSPPRGEQFF
D: -; V: TRBV19; J: TRBJ2-1; size: -; DNA: TGTGCCAGTAGTATCCCGGTGCTGGGCAATGAGCAGTTCTTC; CDR3: CASSIPVLGNEQFF
D: TRBD1; V: TRBV4-1; J: TRBJ2-6; size: -; DNA: TGCGCCAGCAGCCAGGAGACAGGGGGCTCTGGGGCCAACGTCCTGACTTTC; CDR3: CASSQETGGSGANVLTF